This note documents a single T cell receptor beta chain sequence. The data were obtained in a study of T-cell reconstitution after alpha-beta-depleted transplantation in children. The TCRbeta library incorporated unique molecular identifiers. TCRdb independently ran MiXCR on the PCR reads; one entry per CDR3 protein. The sample lists over 550,000 distinct CDR3 sequences, about 10% seen once, with approximately 4.1% in the top ten. There are 15 residues in the CDR3. The ends lost 4 bases at V and 0 bases at J; junction bases unmatched: 5. The V gene's germline CDR1 is SGHKS and CDR2 YYEKEE (reference sequence).

J is TRBJ1-1 and V is TRBV5-5, with 8 bases matching TRBD1. This sample comprised PBMCs from the stem cell graft donor, obtained from the stem cell graft. This sequence originates from a human donor who donated a stem cell graft to a child with acute myeloid leukemia. DNA of the CDR3: TGTGCCAGCAGCGGAGCAGGGGGCTTGAACACTGAAGCTTTCTTT. It is translated as CASSGAGGLNTEAFF.